This T cell receptor beta chain stems from a study of T cells in Graves' hyperthyroidism and ophthalmopathy. Stable disease denoted Graves' hyperthyroidism without ophthalmopathy progression within 18 months. V was trimmed by 2 bases and J by 9 bases, leaving 17 bases between them. This CDR3 spans 16 amino acids. In germline, CDR1 is SGHAT, CDR2 FQNNGV. The table lists this clonotype with a few counts. Using RNA transcripts as the source, TCR beta CDR3 regions were amplified. Carried out on the TCR CDR3, a first-round RT-PCR used the HTBI primer set. TCRdb reprocessed the multiplex PCR reads via MiXCR and lists one record per CDR3 protein. The sample comprises fewer than 400,000 distinct CDR3 sequences, roughly 25% of which are singletons, and roughly 70% rests with the top ten.

The J gene is TRBJ1-6, the V gene TRBV11-2; D is perhaps TRBD1 (5 bases). The sequencing input was blood. This TCR was recovered from a man between 45 and 60 years old with Graves' hyperthyroidism. CDR3 residues: CASSLTRDYGSSPLHF. Written as DNA, the CDR3 is TGTGCCAGCAGCTTAACCCGGGACTATGGAAGTTCACCCCTCCACTTT.